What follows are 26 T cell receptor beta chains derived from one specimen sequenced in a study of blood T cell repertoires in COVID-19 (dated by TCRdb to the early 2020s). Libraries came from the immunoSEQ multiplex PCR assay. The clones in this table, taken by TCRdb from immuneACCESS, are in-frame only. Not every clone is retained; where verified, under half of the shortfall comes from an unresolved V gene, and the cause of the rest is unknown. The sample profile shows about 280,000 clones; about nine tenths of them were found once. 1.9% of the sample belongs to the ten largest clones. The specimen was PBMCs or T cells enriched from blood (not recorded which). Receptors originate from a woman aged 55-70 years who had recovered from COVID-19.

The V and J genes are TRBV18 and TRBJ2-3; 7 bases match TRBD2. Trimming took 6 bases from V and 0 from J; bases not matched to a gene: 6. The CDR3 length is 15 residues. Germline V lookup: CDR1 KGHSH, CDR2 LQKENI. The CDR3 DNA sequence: TGTGCCAGCTCCCAGGGAGGGATGAGCACAGATACGCAGTATTTT. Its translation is CASSQGGMSTDTQYF.

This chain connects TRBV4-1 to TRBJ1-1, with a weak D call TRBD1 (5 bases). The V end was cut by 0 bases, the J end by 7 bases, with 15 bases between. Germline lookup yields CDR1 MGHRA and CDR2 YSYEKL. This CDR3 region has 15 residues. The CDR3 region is CASSQDWIQQVEAFF. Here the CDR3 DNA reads TGCGCCAGCAGCCAAGACTGGATACAACAGGTTGAAGCTTTCTTT.

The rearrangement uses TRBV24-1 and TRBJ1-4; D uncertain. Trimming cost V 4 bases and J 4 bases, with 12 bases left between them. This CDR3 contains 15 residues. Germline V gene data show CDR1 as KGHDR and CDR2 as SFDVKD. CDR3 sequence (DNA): TGTGCCACCAGTGACCGGGGTGGGATTAATGAAAAACTGTTTTTT. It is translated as CATSDRGGINEKLFF.

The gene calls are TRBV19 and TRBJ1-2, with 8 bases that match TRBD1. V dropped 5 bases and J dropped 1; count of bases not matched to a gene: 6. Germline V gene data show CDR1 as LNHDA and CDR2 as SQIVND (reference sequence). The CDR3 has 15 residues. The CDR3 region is CASSHRGQGNYGYTF. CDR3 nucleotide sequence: TGTGCCAGTAGTCACCGTGGACAGGGTAACTATGGCTACACCTTC.

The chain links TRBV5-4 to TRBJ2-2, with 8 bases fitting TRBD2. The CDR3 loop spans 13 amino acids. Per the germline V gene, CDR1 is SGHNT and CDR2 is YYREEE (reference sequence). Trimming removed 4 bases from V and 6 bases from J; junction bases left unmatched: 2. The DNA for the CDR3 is TGTGCCAGCAGCCGGGAGGGGGCCGGGGAGCTGTTTTTT. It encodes CASSREGAGELFF.

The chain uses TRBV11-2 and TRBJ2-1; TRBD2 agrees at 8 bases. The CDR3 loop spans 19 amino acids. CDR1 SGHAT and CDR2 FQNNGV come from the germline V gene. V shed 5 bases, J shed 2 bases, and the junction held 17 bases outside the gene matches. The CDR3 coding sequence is TGTGCCAGCAGCCGCGGCGTCCCGGGGGGGCAGAGGACCTACAATGAGCAGTTCTTC. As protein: CASSRGVPGGQRTYNEQFF.

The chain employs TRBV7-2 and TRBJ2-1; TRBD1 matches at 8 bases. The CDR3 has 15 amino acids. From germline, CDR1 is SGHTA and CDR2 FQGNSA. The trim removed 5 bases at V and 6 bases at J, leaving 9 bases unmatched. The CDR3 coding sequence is TGTGCCAGCAGCGCAGACAGGGGCGAGGGCAATGAGCAGTTCTTC. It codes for CASSADRGEGNEQFF. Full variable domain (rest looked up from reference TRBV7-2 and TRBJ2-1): GAGVSQSPSNKVTEKGKDVELRCDPISGHTALYWYRQSLGQGLEFLIYFQGNSAPDKSGLPSDRFSAERTGGSVSTLTIQRTQQEDSAVYLCASSADRGEGNEQFFGPGTRLTVL.

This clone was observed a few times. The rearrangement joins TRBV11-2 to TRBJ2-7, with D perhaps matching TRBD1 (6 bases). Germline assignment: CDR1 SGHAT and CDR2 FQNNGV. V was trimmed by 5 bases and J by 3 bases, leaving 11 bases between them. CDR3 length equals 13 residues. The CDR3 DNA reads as TGTGCCAGCAGCCCCAGACAGGTCTACGAGCAGTACTTC. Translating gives CASSPRQVYEQYF.

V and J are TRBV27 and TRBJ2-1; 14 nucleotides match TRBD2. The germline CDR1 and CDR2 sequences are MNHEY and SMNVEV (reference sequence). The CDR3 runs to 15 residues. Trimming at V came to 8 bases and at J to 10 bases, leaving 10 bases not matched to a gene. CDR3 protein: CASSPQTSGRGEQFF. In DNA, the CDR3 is TGTGCCAGCTCCCCCCAGACTAGCGGGAGGGGGGAGCAGTTCTTC.

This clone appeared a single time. CDR3 residues: CAISVLGAEVPNYGYTF. CDR3 DNA sequence: TGTGCCATCAGTGTTCTGGGGGCAGAGGTTCCTAACTATGGCTACACCTTC. V usage is TRBV10-3 and J usage is TRBJ1-2, with a weak D call TRBD1 (6 bases). Germline lookup yields CDR1 ENHRY and CDR2 SYGVKD. CDR3 length equals 17 residues. Trimming shortened V by 4 bases and J by 0 bases, and 18 bases separated the two germline ends.

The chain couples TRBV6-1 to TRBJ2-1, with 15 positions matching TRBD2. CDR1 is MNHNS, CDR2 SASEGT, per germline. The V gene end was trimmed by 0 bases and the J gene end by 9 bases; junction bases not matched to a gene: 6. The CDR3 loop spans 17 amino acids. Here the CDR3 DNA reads TGTGCCAGCAGTGAAGCCGGACTAGCGGGAGGGTGGGGTGAGCAGTTCTTC. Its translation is CASSEAGLAGGWGEQFF.

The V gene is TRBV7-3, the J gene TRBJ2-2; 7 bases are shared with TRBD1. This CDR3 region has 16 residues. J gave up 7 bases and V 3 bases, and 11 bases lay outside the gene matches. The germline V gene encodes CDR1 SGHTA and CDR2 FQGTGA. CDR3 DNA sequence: TGTGCCAGCAGCTTCCGGACAGGAGCCCATTTCGGGGAGCTGTTTTTT. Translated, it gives CASSFRTGAHFGELFF. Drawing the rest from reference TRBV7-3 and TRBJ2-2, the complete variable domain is GAGVSQTPSNKVTEKGKYVELRCDPISGHTALYWYRQSLGQGPEFLIYFQGTGAADDSGLPNDRFFAVRPEGSVSTLKIQRTERGDSAVYLCASSFRTGAHFGELFFGEGSRLTVL.

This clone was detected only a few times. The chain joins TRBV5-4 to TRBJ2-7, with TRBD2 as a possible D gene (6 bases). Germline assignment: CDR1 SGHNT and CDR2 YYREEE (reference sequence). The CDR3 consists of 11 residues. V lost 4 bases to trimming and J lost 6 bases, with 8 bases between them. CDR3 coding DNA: TGTGCCAGCAGCCGGGGACTCGAGCAGTACTTC. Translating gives CASSRGLEQYF. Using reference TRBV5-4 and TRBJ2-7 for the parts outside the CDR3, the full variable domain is ETGVTQSPTHLIKTRGQQVTLRCSSQSGHNTVSWYQQALGQGPQFIFQYYREEENGRGNFPPRFSGLQFPNYSSELNVNALELDDSALYLCASSRGLEQYFGPGTRLTVT.

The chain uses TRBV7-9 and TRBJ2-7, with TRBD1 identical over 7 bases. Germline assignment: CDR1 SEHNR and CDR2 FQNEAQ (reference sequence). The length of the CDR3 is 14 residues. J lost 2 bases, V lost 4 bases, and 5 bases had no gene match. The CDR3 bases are TGTGCCAGCAGCTCCCGGGACAGAGCCTACGAGCAGTACTTC. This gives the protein CASSSRDRAYEQYF.

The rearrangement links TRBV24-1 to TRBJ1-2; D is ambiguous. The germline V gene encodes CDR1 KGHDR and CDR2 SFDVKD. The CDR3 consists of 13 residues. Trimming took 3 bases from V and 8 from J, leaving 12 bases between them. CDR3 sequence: CATSDIRRGGYTF. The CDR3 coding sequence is TGTGCCACCAGTGATATACGGCGGGGAGGCTACACCTTC.

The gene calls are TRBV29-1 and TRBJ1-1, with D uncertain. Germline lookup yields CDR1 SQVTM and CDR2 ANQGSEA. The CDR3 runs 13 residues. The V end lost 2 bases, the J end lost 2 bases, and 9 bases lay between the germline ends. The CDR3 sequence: CSVEKTLNTEAFF. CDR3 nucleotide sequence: TGCAGCGTTGAAAAGACTCTAAACACTGAAGCTTTCTTT.

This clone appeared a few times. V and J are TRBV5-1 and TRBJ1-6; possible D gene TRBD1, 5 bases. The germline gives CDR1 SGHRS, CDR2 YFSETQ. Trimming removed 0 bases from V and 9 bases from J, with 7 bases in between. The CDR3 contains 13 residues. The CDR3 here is CASSLDGGSPLHF. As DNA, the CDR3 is TGCGCCAGCAGCTTGGACGGGGGTTCACCCCTCCACTTT.

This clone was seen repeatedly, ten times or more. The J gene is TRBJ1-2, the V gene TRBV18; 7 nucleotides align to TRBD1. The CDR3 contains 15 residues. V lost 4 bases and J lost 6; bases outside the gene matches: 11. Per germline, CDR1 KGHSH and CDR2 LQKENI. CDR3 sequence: CASSQQRTGEDGYTF. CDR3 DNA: TGTGCCAGCTCACAACAACGAACAGGGGAGGATGGCTACACCTTC.

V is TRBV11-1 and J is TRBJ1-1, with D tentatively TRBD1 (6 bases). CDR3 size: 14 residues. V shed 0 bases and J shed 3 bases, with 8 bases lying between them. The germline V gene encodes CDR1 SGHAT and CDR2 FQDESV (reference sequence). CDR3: CASSLAGGDTEAFF. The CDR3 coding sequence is TGTGCCAGCAGCTTAGCAGGGGGTGACACTGAAGCTTTCTTT.

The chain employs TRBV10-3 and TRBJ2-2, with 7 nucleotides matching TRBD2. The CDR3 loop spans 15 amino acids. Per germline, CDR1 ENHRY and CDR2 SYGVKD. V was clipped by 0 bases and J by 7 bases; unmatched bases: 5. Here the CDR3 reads CAISESTTGGGELFF. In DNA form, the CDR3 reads TGTGCCATCAGTGAGTCGACGACGGGGGGCGGGGAGCTGTTTTTT.

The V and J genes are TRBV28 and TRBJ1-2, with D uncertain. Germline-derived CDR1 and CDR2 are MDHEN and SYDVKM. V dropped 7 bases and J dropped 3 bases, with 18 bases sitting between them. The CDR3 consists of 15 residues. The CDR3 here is CASTFMERSHYGYTF. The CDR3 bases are TGTGCCAGCACTTTTATGGAGCGTTCTCACTATGGCTACACCTTC.

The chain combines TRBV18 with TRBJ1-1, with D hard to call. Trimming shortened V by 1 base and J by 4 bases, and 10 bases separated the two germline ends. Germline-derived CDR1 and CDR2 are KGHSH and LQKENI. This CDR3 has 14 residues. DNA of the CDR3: TGTGCCAGCTCACCACTGAACTTGATCACTGAAGCTTTCTTT. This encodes CASSPLNLITEAFF.

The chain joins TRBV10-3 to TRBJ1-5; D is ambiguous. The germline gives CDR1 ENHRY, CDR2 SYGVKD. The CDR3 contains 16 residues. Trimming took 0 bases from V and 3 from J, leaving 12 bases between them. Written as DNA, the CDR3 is TGTGCCATCAGTGAGTCCCCCGAGGGCCTCAATCAGCCCCAGCATTTT. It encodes CAISESPEGLNQPQHF.

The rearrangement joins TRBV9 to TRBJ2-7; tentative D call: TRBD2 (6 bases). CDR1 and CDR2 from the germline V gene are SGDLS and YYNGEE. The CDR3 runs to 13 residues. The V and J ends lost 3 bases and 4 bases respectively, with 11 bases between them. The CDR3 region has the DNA TGTGCCAGCAGCGCCGGGGGACTGTACGAGCAGTACTTC. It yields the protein CASSAGGLYEQYF.

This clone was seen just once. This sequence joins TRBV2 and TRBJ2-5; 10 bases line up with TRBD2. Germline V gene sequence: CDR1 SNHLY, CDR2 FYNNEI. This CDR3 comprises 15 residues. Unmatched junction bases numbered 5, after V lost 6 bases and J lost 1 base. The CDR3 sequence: CASRMTSGFQETQYF. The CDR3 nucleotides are TGTGCCAGCAGAATGACTAGCGGGTTCCAAGAGACCCAGTACTTC.

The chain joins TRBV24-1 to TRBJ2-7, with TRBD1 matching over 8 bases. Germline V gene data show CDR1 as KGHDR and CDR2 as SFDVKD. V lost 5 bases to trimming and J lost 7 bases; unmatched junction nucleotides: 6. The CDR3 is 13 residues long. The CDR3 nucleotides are TGTGCCACCAGTGGGGACAGGCTTTGGGAGCAGTACTTC. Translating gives CATSGDRLWEQYF.